This TCR beta chain derives from a study of regulatory T cells in long-lasting Graves disease. The overall study: A definition of persistent Graves' disease required over 5 years of antithyroid drugs plus positive TSH receptor antibodies. Study findings and constraints: When disease was persistent, TRBV28, TRBJ1-2 and TRBJ2-5 were the favored segments. New patients shared fewer public clonotypes (roughly 1,000) than persistent patients did (around 2,700). The study found lower TCR diversity in persistent Graves' patients than in newly diagnosed ones.

Concerning this clonotype: The antigen is unknown. A much larger clone lies a single base off, so this may be a read error.

Time point in this sample: persistent/refractory GD, antithyroid drugs over 5 years with positive TRAb. With RNA extracted from PBMCs as input, the TCR library was made. For TCR beta, libraries came from iRepertoire HTBI primers and Arm-PCR of CDR3 regions. Each CDR3 protein gets one entry after TCRdb re-called the multiplex PCR reads with MiXCR. The sample lists hundreds of thousands of distinct CDR3 sequences; under 25% were seen once. The CDR3 totals 16 residues. V lost 3 bases and J lost 4; bases outside the gene matches: 11. This sequence originates from a female donor with Graves disease. Sequencing was performed on peripheral blood mononuclear cells (PBMCs), taken when the disease was refractory, from a patient treated with antithyroid drugs. The V gene is TRBV12-3 or TRBV12-4, the J gene TRBJ2-5; 7 nucleotides match TRBD2. CDR3: CASSLWRERFPETQYF. In DNA, the CDR3 is TGTGCCAGCAGTTTGTGGCGGGAGAGGTTCCCAGAGACCCAGTACTTC.